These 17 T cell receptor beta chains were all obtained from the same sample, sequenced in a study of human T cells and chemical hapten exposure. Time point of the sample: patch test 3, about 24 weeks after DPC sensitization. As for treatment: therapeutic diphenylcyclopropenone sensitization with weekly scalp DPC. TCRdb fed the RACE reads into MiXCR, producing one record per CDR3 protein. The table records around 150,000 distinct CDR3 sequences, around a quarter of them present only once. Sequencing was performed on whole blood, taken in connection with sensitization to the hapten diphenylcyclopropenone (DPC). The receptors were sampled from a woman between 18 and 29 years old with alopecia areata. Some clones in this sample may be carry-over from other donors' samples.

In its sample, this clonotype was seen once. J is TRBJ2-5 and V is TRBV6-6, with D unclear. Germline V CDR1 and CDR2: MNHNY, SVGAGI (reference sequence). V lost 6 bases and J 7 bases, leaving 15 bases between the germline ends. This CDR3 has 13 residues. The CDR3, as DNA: TGTGCCAGCAGCAATGGACCGATCGCGACCCAGTACTTC. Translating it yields CASSNGPIATQYF.

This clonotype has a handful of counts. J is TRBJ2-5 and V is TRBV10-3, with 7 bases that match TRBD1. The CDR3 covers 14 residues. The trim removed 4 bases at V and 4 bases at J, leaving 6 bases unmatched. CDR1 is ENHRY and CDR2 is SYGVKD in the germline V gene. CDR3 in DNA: TGTGCCATCAGTGGACAGGGTATGCGAGAGACCCAGTACTTC. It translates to CAISGQGMRETQYF.

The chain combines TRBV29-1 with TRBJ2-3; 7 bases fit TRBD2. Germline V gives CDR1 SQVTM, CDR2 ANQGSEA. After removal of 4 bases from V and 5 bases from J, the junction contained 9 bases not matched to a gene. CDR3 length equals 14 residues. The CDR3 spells CSVGGRAGVDTQYF. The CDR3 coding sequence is TGCAGCGTTGGCGGGAGAGCAGGAGTAGATACGCAGTATTTT.

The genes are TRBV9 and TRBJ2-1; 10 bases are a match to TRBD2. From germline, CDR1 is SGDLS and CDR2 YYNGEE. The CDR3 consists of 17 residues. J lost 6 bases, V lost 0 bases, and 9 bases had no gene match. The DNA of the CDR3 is TGTGCCAGCAGCGTAGGTCAGCGGGGGGGCCCCAGCAATGAGCAGTTCTTC. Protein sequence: CASSVGQRGGPSNEQFF.

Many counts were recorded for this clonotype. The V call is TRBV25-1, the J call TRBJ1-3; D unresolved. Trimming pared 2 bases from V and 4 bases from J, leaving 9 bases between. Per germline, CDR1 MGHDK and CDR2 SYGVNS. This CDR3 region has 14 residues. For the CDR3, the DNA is TGTGCCAGCAGTGAACCCAGGACGGGAAACACCATATATTTT. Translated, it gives CASSEPRTGNTIYF. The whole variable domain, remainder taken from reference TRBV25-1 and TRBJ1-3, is EADIYQTPRYLVIGTGKKITLECSQTMGHDKMYWYQQDPGMELHLIHYSYGVNSTEKGDLSSESTVSRIRTEHFPLTLESARPSHTSQYLCASSEPRTGNTIYFGEGSWLTVV.

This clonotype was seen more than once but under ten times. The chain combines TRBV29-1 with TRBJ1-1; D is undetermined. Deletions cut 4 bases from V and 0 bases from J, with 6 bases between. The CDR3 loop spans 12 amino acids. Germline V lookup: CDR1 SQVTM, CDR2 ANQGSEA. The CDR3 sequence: CSVGEMNTEAFF. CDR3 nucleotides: TGCAGCGTTGGCGAAATGAACACTGAAGCTTTCTTT.

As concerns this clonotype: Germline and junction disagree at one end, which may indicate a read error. CDR3 amino acids: CTVKGQGDTGELFF. The CDR3, as DNA: TGCACCGTTAAGGGACAGGGGGACACCGGGGAGCTGTTTTTT. The chain carries TRBV29-1 and TRBJ2-2, with 11 nucleotides matching TRBD1. The CDR3 totals 14 residues. The germline CDR1 and CDR2 sequences are SQVTM and ANQGSEA.

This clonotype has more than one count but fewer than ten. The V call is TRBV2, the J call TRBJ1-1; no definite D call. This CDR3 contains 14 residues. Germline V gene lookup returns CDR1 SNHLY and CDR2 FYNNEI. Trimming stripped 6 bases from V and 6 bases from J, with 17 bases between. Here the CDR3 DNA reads TGTGCCAGCAGCCTAACCGGGCCGAGGGCTGAAGCTTTCTTT. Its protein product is CASSLTGPRAEAFF. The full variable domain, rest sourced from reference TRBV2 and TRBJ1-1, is EPEVTQTPSHQVTQMGQEVILRCVPISNHLYFYWYRQILGQKVEFLVSFYNNEISEKSEIFDDQFSVERPDGSNFTLKIRSTKLEDSAMYFCASSLTGPRAEAFFGQGTRLTVV.

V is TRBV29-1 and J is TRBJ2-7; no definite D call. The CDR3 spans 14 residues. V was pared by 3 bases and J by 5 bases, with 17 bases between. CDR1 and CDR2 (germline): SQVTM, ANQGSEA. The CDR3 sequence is CSVERNIGTHEQYF. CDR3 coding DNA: TGCAGCGTTGAGAGGAATATTGGCACTCACGAGCAGTACTTC.

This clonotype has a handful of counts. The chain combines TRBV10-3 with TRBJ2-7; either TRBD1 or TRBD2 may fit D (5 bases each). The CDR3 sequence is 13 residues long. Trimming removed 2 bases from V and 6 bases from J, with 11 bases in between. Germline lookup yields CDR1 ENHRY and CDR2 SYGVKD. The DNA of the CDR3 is TGTGCCATCAGTGAGGCGGCCGGGGCCGAGCAGTACTTC. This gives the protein CAISEAAGAEQYF.

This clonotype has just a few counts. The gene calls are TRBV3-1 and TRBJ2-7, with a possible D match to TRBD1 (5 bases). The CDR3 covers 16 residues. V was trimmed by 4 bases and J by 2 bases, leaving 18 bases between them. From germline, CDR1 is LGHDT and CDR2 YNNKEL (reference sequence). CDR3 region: CASSPWKGLSTYEQYF. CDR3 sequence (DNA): TGTGCCAGCAGCCCTTGGAAGGGGTTAAGCACCTACGAGCAGTACTTC.

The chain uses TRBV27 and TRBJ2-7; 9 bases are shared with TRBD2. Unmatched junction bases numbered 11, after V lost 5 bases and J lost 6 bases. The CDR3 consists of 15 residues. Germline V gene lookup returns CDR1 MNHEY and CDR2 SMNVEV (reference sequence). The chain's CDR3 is CASSPGAGGPREQYF. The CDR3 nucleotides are TGTGCCAGCAGTCCTGGGGCGGGAGGGCCCCGCGAGCAGTACTTC.

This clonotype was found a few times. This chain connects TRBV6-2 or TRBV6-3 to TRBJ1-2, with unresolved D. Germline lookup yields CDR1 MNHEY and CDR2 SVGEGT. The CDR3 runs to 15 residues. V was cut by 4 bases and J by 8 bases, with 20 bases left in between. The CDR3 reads CASSSRSGSGRGYTF. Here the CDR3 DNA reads TGTGCCAGCAGTTCTAGGTCCGGCTCGGGTCGCGGCTACACCTTC.

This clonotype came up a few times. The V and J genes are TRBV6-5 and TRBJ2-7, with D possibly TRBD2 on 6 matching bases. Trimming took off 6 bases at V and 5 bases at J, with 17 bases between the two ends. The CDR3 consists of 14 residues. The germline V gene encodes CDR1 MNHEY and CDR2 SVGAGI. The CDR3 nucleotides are TGTGCCAGCAGCTCTCAGGTTCCGGGAGACGAGCAGTACTTC. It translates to CASSSQVPGDEQYF.

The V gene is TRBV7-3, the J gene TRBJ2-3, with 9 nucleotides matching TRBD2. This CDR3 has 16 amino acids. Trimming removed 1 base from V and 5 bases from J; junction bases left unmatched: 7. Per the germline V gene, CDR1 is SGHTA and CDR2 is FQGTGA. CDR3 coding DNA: TGTGCCAGCAGCTTAAGGGGACTAGCCCCCCAAGATACGCAGTATTTT. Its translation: CASSLRGLAPQDTQYF.

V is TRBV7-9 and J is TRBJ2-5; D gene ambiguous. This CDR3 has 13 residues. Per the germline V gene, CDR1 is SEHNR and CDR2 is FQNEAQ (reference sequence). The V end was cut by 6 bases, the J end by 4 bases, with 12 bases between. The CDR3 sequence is CASRSPGRETQYF. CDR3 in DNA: TGTGCCAGCAGGTCGCCGGGTCGAGAGACCCAGTACTTC. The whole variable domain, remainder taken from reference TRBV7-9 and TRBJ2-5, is DTGVSQNPRHKITKRGQNVTFRCDPISEHNRLYWYRQTLGQGPEFLTYFQNEAQLEKSRLLSDRFSAERPKGSFSTLEIQRTEQGDSAMYLCASRSPGRETQYFGPGTRLLVL.

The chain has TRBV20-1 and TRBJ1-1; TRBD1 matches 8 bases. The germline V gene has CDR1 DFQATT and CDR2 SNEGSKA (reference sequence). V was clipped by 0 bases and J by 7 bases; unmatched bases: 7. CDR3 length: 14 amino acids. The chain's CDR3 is CSARDPGGAFEAFF. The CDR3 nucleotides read TGCAGTGCTAGAGACCCAGGGGGCGCATTTGAAGCTTTCTTT.